This T cell receptor (beta chain) was sequenced for a study of T cell responses to AZD1222 COVID-19 vaccine. Trimming pared 8 bases from V and 4 bases from J, leaving 11 bases between. The CDR3 covers 12 residues. Germline V gene sequence: CDR1 MNHEY, CDR2 SMNVEV (reference sequence). TCRdb's copy holds only in-frame clones and misses some; the assay was immunoSEQ multiplex PCR. The sample holds 100,000 to 150,000 clones, 90% seen once. The sequencing here drew on peripheral blood, taken on day 0 of MenACWY control vaccination. This clonotype originated in an adult in good health. The chain links TRBV27 to TRBJ1-2; D is undetermined. CDR3 sequence reads: CASRGLPYGYTF. CDR3 DNA: TGTGCCAGCCGGGGTTTGCCCTATGGCTACACCTTC.